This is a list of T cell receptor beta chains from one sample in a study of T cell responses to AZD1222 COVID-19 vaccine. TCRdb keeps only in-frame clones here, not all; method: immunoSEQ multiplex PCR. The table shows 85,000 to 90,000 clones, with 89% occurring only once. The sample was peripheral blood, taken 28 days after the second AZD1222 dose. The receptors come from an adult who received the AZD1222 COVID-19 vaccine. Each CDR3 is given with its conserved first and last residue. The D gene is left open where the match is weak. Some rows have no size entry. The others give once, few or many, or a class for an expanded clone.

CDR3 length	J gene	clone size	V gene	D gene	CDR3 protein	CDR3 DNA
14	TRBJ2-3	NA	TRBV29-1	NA	CSVESRQGEDTQYF	TGCAGCGTTGAATCGAGGCAGGGTGAAGATACGCAGTATTTT
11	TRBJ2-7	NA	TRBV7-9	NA	CASSLTPEQYF	TGTGCCAGCAGCTTAACTCCCGAGCAGTACTTC
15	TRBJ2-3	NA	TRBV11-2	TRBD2	CASSLVSGVGDTQYF	TGTGCCAGCAGCTTAGTTAGCGGGGTCGGAGATACGCAGTATTTT
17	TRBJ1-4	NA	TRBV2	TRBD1	CASSRDRGYATNEKLFF	TGTGCCAGCAGTCGAGACAGGGGGTATGCAACTAATGAAAAACTGTTTTTT
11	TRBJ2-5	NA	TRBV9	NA	CASSAQETQYF	TGTGCCAGCAGCGCCCAAGAGACCCAGTACTTC
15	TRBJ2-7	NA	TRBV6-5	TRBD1	CASSYSWDRDTEQYF	TGTGCCAGCAGTTACTCGTGGGACAGAGATACCGAGCAGTACTTC
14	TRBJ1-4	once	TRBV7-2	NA	CASSLSRTGEKLFF	TGTGCCAGCAGCTTATCTCGGACGGGTGAAAAACTGTTTTTT
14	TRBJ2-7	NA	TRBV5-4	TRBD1	CASSEGQTSYEQYF	TGTGCCAGCAGCGAGGGACAGACCTCCTACGAGCAGTACTTC
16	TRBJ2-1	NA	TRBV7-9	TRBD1	CASSLAQGASYNEQFF	TGTGCCAGCAGCTTAGCACAGGGGGCCTCCTACAATGAGCAGTTCTTC
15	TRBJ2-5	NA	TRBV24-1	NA	CATSDFISGSETQYF	TGTGCCACCAGTGATTTCATTTCAGGTTCAGAGACCCAGTACTTC
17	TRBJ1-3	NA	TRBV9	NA	CASSVAGGGISGNTIYF	TGTGCCAGCAGCGTAGCAGGCGGGGGGATCTCTGGAAACACCATATATTTT
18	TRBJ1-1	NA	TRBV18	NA	CASSPVALAGSMNTEAFF	TGTGCCAGCTCACCGGTCGCTCTAGCAGGGAGCATGAACACTGAAGCTTTCTTT
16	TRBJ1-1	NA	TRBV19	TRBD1	CASSTWPGGLNTEAFF	TGTGCCAGTAGTACCTGGCCAGGGGGCCTGAACACTGAAGCTTTCTTT
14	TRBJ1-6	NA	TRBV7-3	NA	CASSLAGDNSPLHF	TGTGCCAGCAGCTTAGCAGGGGATAATTCACCCCTCCACTTT
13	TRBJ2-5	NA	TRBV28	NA	CASIPLIGETQYF	TGTGCCAGCATCCCGTTAATAGGGGAGACCCAGTACTTC
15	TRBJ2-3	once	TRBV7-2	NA	CASSLTSLNTDTQYF	TGTGCCAGCAGCTTAACTAGCCTGAACACAGATACGCAGTATTTT
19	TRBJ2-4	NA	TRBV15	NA	CATSSPPGATSPDKNIQYF	TGTGCCACCAGCAGCCCCCCCGGGGCCACCTCCCCGGACAAAAACATTCAGTACTTC
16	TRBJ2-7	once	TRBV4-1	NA	CASSPSDVVISYEQYF	TGCGCCAGCAGCCCAAGCGACGTTGTTATTTCCTACGAGCAGTACTTC
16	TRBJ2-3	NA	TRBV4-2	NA	CASSQKDITSTDTQYF	TGTGCCAGCAGCCAAAAAGATATTACTAGCACAGATACGCAGTATTTT
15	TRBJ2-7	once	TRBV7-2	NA	CASSLTASKTYEQYF	TGTGCCAGCAGCTTAACCGCCAGTAAAACCTACGAGCAGTACTTC
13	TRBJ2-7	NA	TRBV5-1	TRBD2	CASSLGNGGEQYF	TGCGCCAGCAGCTTGGGTAACGGGGGGGAGCAGTACTTC
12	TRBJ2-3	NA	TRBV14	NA	CASSQVSDTQYF	TGTGCCAGCAGCCAAGTCTCAGATACGCAGTATTTT
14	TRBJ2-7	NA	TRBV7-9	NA	CASSKDSGSYEQYF	TGTGCCAGCAGCAAAGACAGCGGATCCTACGAGCAGTACTTC
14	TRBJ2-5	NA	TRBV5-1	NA	CASSRRDERETQYF	TGCGCCAGCAGCCGCCGGGACGAACGCGAGACCCAGTACTTC
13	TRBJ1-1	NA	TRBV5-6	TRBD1	CASSLGTGSEAFF	TGTGCCAGCAGCCTAGGGACAGGGTCTGAAGCTTTCTTT
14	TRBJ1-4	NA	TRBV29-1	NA	CSVRPTAFNEKLFF	TGCAGCGTTCGGCCAACAGCCTTTAATGAAAAACTGTTTTTT
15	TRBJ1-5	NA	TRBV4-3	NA	CASSQEGGRNQPQHF	TGCGCCAGCAGCCAAGAAGGCGGGCGCAATCAGCCCCAGCATTTT
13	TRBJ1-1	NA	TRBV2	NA	CASSPTSRAEAFF	TGTGCCAGCAGTCCTACCAGTAGAGCTGAAGCTTTCTTT
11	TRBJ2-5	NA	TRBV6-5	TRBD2	CASSTGGTQYF	TGTGCCAGCAGCACGGGGGGGACCCAGTACTTC
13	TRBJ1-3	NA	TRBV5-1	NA	CASSSDVGNTIYF	TGCGCCAGCAGCAGCGACGTGGGAAACACCATATATTTT
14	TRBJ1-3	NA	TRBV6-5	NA	CASSLGTSGNTIYF	TGTGCCAGCAGTCTAGGGACCTCTGGAAACACCATATATTTT
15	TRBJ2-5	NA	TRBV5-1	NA	CASSLSSGLQETQYF	TGCGCCAGCAGCTTGAGTTCAGGGCTCCAAGAGACCCAGTACTTC
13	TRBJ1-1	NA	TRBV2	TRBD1	CASGQGVSTEAFF	TGTGCCAGCGGACAGGGGGTAAGCACTGAAGCTTTCTTT
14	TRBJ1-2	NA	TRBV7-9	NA	CASSSQTLGFGYTF	TGTGCCAGCAGCTCCCAGACATTGGGGTTTGGCTACACCTTC
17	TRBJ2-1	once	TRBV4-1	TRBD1	CASSQGEWGQGRNEQFF	TGCGCCAGCAGCCAAGGGGAATGGGGACAGGGTCGCAATGAGCAGTTCTTC
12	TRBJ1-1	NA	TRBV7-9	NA	CASSRAGAQAFF	TGTGCCAGCAGCCGCGCAGGGGCGCAAGCTTTCTTT
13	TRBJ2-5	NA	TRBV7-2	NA	CASSLGQKETQYF	TGTGCCAGCAGCTTAGGTCAGAAAGAGACCCAGTACTTC
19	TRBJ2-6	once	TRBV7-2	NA	CASSLVPQGRPSGANVLTF	TGTGCCAGCAGCTTAGTTCCCCAGGGGCGTCCCTCTGGGGCCAACGTCCTGACTTTC
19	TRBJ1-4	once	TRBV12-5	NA	CASGIDRKIREATNEKLFF	TGTGCTAGTGGTATTGACAGGAAAATCCGGGAAGCAACTAATGAAAAACTGTTTTTT
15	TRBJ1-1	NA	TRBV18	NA	CASSSSGALNTEAFF	TGTGCCAGCTCAAGTAGTGGGGCGTTGAACACTGAAGCTTTCTTT
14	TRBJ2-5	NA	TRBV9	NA	CASSVGLGTETQYF	TGTGCCAGCAGCGTAGGTTTAGGGACGGAGACCCAGTACTTC
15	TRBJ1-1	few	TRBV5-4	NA	CASSLGRARNTEAFF	TGTGCCAGCAGCTTGGGAAGGGCCCGGAACACTGAAGCTTTCTTT
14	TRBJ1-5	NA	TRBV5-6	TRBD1	CASKRTGGNQPQHF	TGTGCCAGCAAAAGGACAGGAGGCAATCAGCCCCAGCATTTT
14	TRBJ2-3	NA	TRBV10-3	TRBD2	CAIGSGGDTDTQYF	TGTGCCATCGGTAGCGGGGGGGACACAGATACGCAGTATTTT
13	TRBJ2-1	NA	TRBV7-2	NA	CASSSKRGGPQFF	TGTGCCAGCAGCTCAAAGAGGGGGGGGCCACAATTCTTC